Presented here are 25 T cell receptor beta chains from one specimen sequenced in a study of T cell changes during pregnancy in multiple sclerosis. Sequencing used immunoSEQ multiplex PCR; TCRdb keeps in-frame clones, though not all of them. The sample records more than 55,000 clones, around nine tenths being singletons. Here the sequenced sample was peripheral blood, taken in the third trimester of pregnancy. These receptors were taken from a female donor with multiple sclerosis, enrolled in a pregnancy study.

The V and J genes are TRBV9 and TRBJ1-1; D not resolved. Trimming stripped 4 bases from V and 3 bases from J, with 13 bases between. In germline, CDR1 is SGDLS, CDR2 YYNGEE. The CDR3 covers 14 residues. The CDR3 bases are TGTGCCAGCAGCTCCGGAGCAAGCTACACTGAAGCTTTCTTT. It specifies CASSSGASYTEAFF.

The CDR3 DNA sequence: TGTGCCAGCAGTTACTCCGGGGGGCCATCCTACGAGCAGTACTTC. It codes for CASSYSGGPSYEQYF. This rearrangement joins TRBV6-5 to TRBJ2-7; tentatively, D is TRBD2 (7 bases). The CDR3 totals 15 residues. Between the trimmed V and J ends, which lost 0 bases and 1 base, there was a span of 10 bases. Germline values: CDR1 MNHEY, CDR2 SVGAGI.

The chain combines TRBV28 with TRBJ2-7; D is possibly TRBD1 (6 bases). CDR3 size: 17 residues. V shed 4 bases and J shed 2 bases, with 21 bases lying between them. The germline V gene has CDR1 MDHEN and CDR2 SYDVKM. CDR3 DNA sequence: TGTGCCAGCAGTTCCCCGAGGTTGGGACACTCAGCCTACGAGCAGTACTTC. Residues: CASSSPRLGHSAYEQYF.

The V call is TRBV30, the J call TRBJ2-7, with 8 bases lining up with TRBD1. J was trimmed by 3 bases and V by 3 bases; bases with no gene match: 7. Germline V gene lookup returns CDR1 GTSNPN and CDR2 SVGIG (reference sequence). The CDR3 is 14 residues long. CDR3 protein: CAWSPGTGHYEQYF. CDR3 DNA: TGTGCCTGGAGCCCCGGGACAGGTCACTACGAGCAGTACTTC.

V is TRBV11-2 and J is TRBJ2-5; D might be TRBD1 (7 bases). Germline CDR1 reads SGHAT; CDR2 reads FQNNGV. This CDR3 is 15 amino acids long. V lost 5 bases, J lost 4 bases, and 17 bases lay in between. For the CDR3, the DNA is TGTGCCAGCAGCCAGCTCGGAGGGGGCGGAGAGACCCAGTACTTC. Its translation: CASSQLGGGGETQYF.

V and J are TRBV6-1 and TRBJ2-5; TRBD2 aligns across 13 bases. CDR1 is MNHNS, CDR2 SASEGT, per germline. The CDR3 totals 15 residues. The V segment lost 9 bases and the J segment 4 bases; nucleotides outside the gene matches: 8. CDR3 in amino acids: CASVLAGGGTETQYF. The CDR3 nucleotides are TGTGCCAGTGTACTAGCGGGGGGGGGAACAGAGACCCAGTACTTC.

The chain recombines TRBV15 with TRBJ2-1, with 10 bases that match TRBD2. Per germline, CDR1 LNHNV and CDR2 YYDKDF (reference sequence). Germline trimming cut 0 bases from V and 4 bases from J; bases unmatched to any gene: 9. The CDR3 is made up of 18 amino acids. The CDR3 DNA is TGTGCCACCAGCAGAGAATCTAAGGCTAGCGGGAGATACAATGAGCAGTTCTTC. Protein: CATSRESKASGRYNEQFF.

The CDR3 here is CASSLLRAIGVETQYF. The CDR3 DNA reads TGTGCCAGCAGTTTACTACGGGCTATCGGGGTGGAGACCCAGTACTTC. The chain is built from TRBV28 and TRBJ2-5; weak D call: TRBD2 (5 bases). V was trimmed by 2 bases and J by 5 bases, leaving 18 bases between them. This CDR3 spans 16 amino acids. Germline values: CDR1 MDHEN, CDR2 SYDVKM.

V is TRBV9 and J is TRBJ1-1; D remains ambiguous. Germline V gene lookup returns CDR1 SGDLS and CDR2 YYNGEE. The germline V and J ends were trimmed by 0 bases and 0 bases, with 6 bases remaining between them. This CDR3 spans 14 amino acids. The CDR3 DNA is TGTGCCAGCAGCGTAGAAGCTTTGAACACTGAAGCTTTCTTT. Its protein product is CASSVEALNTEAFF.

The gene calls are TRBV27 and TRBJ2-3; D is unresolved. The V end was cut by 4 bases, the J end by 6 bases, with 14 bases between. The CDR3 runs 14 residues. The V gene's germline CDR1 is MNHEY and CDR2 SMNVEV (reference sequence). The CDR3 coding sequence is TGTGCCAGCAGTTACAGCCTCCCTGGGGATACGCAGTATTTT. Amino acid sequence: CASSYSLPGDTQYF.

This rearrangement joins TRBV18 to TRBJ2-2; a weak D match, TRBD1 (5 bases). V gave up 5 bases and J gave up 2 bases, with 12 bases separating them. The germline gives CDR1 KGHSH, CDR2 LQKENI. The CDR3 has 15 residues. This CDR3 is CASSSQDTNTGELFF. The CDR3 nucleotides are TGTGCCAGCTCATCTCAGGACACCAACACCGGGGAGCTGTTTTTT.

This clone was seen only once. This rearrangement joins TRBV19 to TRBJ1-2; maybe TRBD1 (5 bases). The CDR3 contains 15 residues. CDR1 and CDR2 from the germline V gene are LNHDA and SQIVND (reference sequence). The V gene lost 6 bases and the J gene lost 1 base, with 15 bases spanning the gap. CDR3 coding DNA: TGTGCCAGTAGCCCCGCGCCGACAGTTAACTATGGCTACACCTTC. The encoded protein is CASSPAPTVNYGYTF.

The chain's CDR3 is CASRETGKNQPQHF. The CDR3 nucleotides are TGTGCCAGCCGAGAGACAGGAAAGAATCAGCCCCAGCATTTT. The chain couples TRBV28 to TRBJ1-5; a weak D match, TRBD1 (6 bases). Germline CDR1 is MDHEN and CDR2 is SYDVKM. The ends were cut back, 8 bases at V and 4 bases at J, with 15 bases in the middle. CDR3 length: 14 residues. Based on the CDR3 plus reference TRBV28 and TRBJ1-5, the full variable domain is DVKVTQSSRYLVKRTGEKVFLECVQDMDHENMFWYRQDPGLGLRLIYFSYDVKMKEKGDIPEGYSVSREKKERFSLILESASTNQTSMYLCASRETGKNQPQHFGDGTRLSIL.

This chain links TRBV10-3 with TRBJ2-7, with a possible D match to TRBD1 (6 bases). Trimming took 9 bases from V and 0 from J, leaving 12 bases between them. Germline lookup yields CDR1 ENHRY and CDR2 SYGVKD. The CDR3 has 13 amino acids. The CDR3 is CAIVSDSSYEQYF. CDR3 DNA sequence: TGTGCCATTGTCTCGGACAGCTCCTACGAGCAGTACTTC.

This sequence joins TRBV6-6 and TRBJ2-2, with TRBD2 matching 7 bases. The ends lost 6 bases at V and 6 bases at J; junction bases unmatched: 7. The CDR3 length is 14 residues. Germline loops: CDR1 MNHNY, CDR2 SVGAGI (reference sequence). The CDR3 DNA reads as TGTGCCAGCAGGTCTATTGGGGGGGCCGGGGAGCTGTTTTTT. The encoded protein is CASRSIGGAGELFF.

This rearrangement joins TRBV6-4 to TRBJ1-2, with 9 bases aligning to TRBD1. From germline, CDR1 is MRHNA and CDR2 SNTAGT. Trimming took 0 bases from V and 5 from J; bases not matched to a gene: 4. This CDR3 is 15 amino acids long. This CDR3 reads CASSDSRDRVYGYTF. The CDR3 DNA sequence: TGTGCCAGCAGTGACTCCCGGGACAGGGTTTATGGCTACACCTTC.

The CDR3 DNA follows: TGTGCCAGTAGTCGCTCCCCTAGCGGGAGCTTATACGAGCAGTACTTC. This codes for CASSRSPSGSLYEQYF. The chain combines TRBV19 with TRBJ2-7; TRBD2 aligns across 10 bases. Germline assignment: CDR1 LNHDA and CDR2 SQIVND (reference sequence). V lost 5 bases to trimming and J lost 4 bases; unmatched junction nucleotides: 11. This CDR3 is 16 amino acids long.

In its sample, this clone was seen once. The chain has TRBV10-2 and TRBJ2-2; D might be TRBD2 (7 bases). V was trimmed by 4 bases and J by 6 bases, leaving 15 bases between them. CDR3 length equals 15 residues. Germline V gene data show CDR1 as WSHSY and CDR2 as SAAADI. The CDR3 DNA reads TGCGCCAGCAGTGCCACGGGGGGCGGAGCCGGGGAGCTGTTTTTT. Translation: CASSATGGGAGELFF.

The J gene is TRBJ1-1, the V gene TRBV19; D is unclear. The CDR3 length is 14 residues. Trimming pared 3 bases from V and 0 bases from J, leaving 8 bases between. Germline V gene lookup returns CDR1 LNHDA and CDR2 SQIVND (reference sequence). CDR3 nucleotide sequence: TGTGCCAGTAGTATTGGGCGGGTGAACACTGAAGCTTTCTTT. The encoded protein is CASSIGRVNTEAFF.

The DNA of the CDR3 is TGTGCCTGGACCCCCGGGAGGGGAGGGGAGACCCAGTACTTC. Amino acid sequence: CAWTPGRGGETQYF. The rearrangement links TRBV30 to TRBJ2-5; TRBD2 agrees at 8 bases. With 4 bases clipped from V and 5 bases from J, the junction kept 9 bases outside the gene matches. Per the germline V gene, CDR1 is GTSNPN and CDR2 is SVGIG (reference sequence). The CDR3 length is 14 residues.

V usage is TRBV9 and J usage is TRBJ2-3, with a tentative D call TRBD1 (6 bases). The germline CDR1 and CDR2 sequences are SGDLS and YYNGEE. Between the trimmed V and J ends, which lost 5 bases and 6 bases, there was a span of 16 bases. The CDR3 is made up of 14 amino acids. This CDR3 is CASRGGRSADTQYF. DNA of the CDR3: TGTGCCAGCAGAGGGGGTCGCTCCGCCGATACGCAGTATTTT.

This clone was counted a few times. The CDR3 sequence: CASSDGTSVSYEQYF. The CDR3 DNA reads TGCGCCAGCAGCGACGGGACTAGCGTCTCCTACGAGCAGTACTTC. V gene TRBV5-1 combines with J gene TRBJ2-7; TRBD2 aligns across 10 bases. CDR1 and CDR2 from the germline V gene are SGHRS and YFSETQ. Losses at the gene ends were 4 bases for V and 0 bases for J; bases not matched to a gene: 4. The CDR3 length is 15 residues.

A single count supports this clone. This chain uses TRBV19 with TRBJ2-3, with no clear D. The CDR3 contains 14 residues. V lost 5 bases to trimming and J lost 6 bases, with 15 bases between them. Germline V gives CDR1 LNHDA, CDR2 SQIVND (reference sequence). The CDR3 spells CASSRPPRWDTQYF. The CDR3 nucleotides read TGTGCCAGTAGTCGCCCCCCCCGGTGGGATACGCAGTATTTT.

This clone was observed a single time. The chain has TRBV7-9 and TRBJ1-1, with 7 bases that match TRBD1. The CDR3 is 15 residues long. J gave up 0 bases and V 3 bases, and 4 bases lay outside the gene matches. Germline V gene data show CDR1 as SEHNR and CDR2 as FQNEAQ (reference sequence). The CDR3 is CASSFTGALNTEAFF. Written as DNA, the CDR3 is TGTGCCAGCAGCTTCACAGGGGCCCTGAACACTGAAGCTTTCTTT. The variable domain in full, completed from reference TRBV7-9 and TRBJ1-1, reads DTGVSQNPRHKITKRGQNVTFRCDPISEHNRLYWYRQTLGQGPEFLTYFQNEAQLEKSRLLSDRFSAERPKGSFSTLEIQRTEQGDSAMYLCASSFTGALNTEAFFGQGTRLTVV.

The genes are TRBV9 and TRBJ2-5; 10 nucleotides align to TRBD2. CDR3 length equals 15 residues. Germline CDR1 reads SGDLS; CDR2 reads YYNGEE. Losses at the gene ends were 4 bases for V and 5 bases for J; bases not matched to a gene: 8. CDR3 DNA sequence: TGTGCCAGCAGCCGGACTAGCGGAGGGGAGGAGACCCAGTACTTC. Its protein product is CASSRTSGGEETQYF.